One sample yielded the 32 T cell receptor beta chains listed below, sequenced in a study of T cell responses to AZD1222 COVID-19 vaccine. Assay: immunoSEQ multiplex PCR; the TCRdb copy retains only in-frame clones and omits some. Of around 75,000 clones in the sample, about 91% were seen once. Specimen: peripheral blood, collected 28 days after the second dose of the MenACWY control vaccine. The receptors here all came from an adult who received the MenACWY meningococcal vaccine as a control.

The chain recombines TRBV5-4 with TRBJ2-5; D gene unclear. Germline assignment: CDR1 SGHNT and CDR2 YYREEE (reference sequence). The CDR3 consists of 13 residues. V shed 4 bases and J shed 2 bases, with 9 bases lying between them. This CDR3 is CASSLNAQETQYF. CDR3 nucleotides: TGTGCCAGCAGCCTGAATGCTCAAGAGACCCAGTACTTC.

The V call is TRBV7-2, the J call TRBJ2-6, with 8 positions matching TRBD2. There are 18 residues in the CDR3. Per germline, CDR1 SGHTA and CDR2 FQGNSA. V shed 1 base, J shed 0 bases, and the junction held 5 bases outside the gene matches. CDR3 region: CASSLESGGLSGANVLTF. The CDR3 coding sequence is TGTGCCAGCAGCTTAGAGAGCGGGGGCCTCTCTGGGGCCAACGTCCTGACTTTC.

The CDR3 loop is CAWSNMDWEETQYF. The CDR3 coding sequence is TGTGCCTGGAGCAATATGGACTGGGAAGAGACCCAGTACTTC. The chain links TRBV30 to TRBJ2-5, with D possibly being TRBD2 (5 bases). The CDR3 loop spans 14 amino acids. The V gene lost 3 bases and the J gene lost 3 bases, with 14 bases spanning the gap. Per germline, CDR1 GTSNPN and CDR2 SVGIG (reference sequence).

By sample share, this clone is medium-sized. The chain combines TRBV5-5 with TRBJ2-5; D is perhaps TRBD1 (5 bases). Germline-derived CDR1 and CDR2 are SGHKS and YYEKEE (reference sequence). The CDR3 has 13 amino acids. V shed 1 base and J shed 3 bases, with 7 bases lying between them. The CDR3 spells CASSLSREETQYF. The DNA of the CDR3 is TGTGCCAGCAGCTTGTCCAGGGAAGAGACCCAGTACTTC.

This rearrangement joins TRBV6-2 or TRBV6-3 to TRBJ1-6; D may be TRBD1 (6 bases). The V gene's germline CDR1 is MNHEY and CDR2 SVGEGT. This CDR3 is 14 amino acids long. The V and J ends lost 4 bases and 9 bases respectively, with 13 bases between them. CDR3 amino acids: CASSLGGQFSPLHF. The CDR3 bases are TGTGCCAGCAGTTTGGGGGGGCAATTTTCACCCCTCCACTTT.

This clone has a single count. The V gene is TRBV15, the J gene TRBJ1-5; D is unresolved. V gave up 7 bases and J gave up 3 bases, with 16 bases separating them. CDR1 and CDR2 (germline): LNHNV, YYDKDF (reference sequence). The CDR3 contains 15 residues. CDR3 coding DNA: TGTGCCACCAACGACAACGACCGGACCAATCAGCCCCAGCATTTT. It is translated as CATNDNDRTNQPQHF.

The genes are TRBV18 and TRBJ1-1; the match to TRBD1 covers 9 bases. Germline-derived CDR1 and CDR2 are KGHSH and LQKENI. V was pared by 2 bases and J by 5 bases, with 3 bases of the junction left unmatched. This CDR3 comprises 14 residues. The CDR3 here is CASSPGTGRTEAFF. As DNA, the CDR3 is TGTGCCAGCTCACCAGGGACAGGGAGAACTGAAGCTTTCTTT.

The rearrangement links TRBV3-1 (or the pseudogene TRBV3-2) to TRBJ2-1; D is undetermined. The germline V and J ends were trimmed by 1 base and 9 bases, with 4 bases remaining between them. The CDR3 contains 11 residues. The germline gives CDR1 LGHDT, CDR2 YNNKEL (reference sequence). CDR3 sequence (DNA): TGTGCCAGCAGCCAAGGGCCTGAGCAGTTCTTC. Translating it yields CASSQGPEQFF.

The genes are TRBV7-9 and TRBJ1-1; 8 nucleotides match TRBD1. CDR3 length equals 15 residues. Trimming cost V 5 bases and J 4 bases; bases outside gene matches: 9. Germline V gene data show CDR1 as SEHNR and CDR2 as FQNEAQ (reference sequence). The CDR3 spells CASSVTGGGVTEAFF. In DNA form, the CDR3 reads TGTGCCAGCAGCGTAACAGGGGGTGGAGTCACTGAAGCTTTCTTT.

This chain links TRBV11-2 with TRBJ2-5; no clear D gene. There are 16 residues in the CDR3. CDR1 SGHAT and CDR2 FQNNGV come from the germline V gene. Between the trimmed V and J ends, which lost 2 bases and 5 bases, there was a span of 18 bases. The CDR3 region is CASSLNPLGLGETQYF. The CDR3 region has the DNA TGTGCCAGCAGCTTAAACCCCTTGGGATTAGGGGAGACCCAGTACTTC.

The CDR3 nucleotides are TGTGCCACCAGCAGGGCCGGGACAGTGAACACTGAAGCTTTCTTT. It translates to CATSRAGTVNTEAFF. V is TRBV15 and J is TRBJ1-1, with 7 bases aligning to TRBD1. V lost 3 bases and J lost 0; bases outside the gene matches: 4. Germline assignment: CDR1 LNHNV and CDR2 YYDKDF (reference sequence). There are 15 residues in the CDR3.

The rearrangement links TRBV24-1 to TRBJ2-2, with D perhaps TRBD1 or TRBD2 (6 bases each). The CDR3 totals 17 residues. The V end was cut by 0 bases, the J end by 2 bases, with 12 bases between. In germline, CDR1 is KGHDR, CDR2 SFDVKD. For the CDR3, the DNA is TGTGCCACCAGTGATTTGGGTTTGGGGGGCAACACCGGGGAGCTGTTTTTT. This translates into CATSDLGLGGNTGELFF.

The J gene is TRBJ1-5, the V gene TRBV5-5, with 10 bases identical to TRBD1. Unmatched junction bases numbered 7, after V lost 0 bases and J lost 7 bases. Per the germline V gene, CDR1 is SGHKS and CDR2 is YYEKEE (reference sequence). The CDR3 runs 16 residues. The CDR3 reads CASSLAGQGKGQPQHF. CDR3 DNA: TGTGCCAGCAGCTTGGCGGGACAGGGGAAGGGGCAGCCCCAGCATTTT.

J is TRBJ2-1 and V is TRBV11-2; 11 nucleotides match TRBD1. Per the germline V gene, CDR1 is SGHAT and CDR2 is FQNNGV. Germline trimming cut 5 bases from V and 8 bases from J; bases unmatched to any gene: 11. This CDR3 contains 16 residues. Written as DNA, the CDR3 is TGTGCCAGCAGCCCCTGGACAGGGGGCGCTTATGATGAGCAGTTCTTC. This sequence encodes CASSPWTGGAYDEQFF.

The chain employs TRBV19 and TRBJ2-4, with TRBD2 identical over 7 bases. V lost 2 bases, J lost 8 bases, and 12 bases stayed unmatched. The length of the CDR3 is 16 residues. CDR1 is LNHDA and CDR2 is SQIVND in the germline V gene (reference sequence). CDR3 residues: CASSILLPGGSHIQYF. Here the CDR3 DNA reads TGTGCCAGTAGTATACTCCTCCCCGGGGGGAGCCACATTCAGTACTTC.

DNA for the CDR3: TGTGCCAGCAGTTTGACAGGGCGGTGGGACACTGAAGCTTTCTTT. It codes for CASSLTGRWDTEAFF. The rearrangement uses TRBV27 and TRBJ1-1; 7 positions match TRBD1. CDR1 MNHEY and CDR2 SMNVEV come from the germline V gene (reference sequence). The CDR3 has 15 residues. J gave up 3 bases and V 3 bases, and 7 bases lay outside the gene matches.

This sequence joins TRBV28 and TRBJ1-4; 8 positions agree with TRBD1. Germline CDR1 and CDR2: MDHEN and SYDVKM. The CDR3 spans 18 residues. V was clipped by 5 bases and J by 6 bases; unmatched bases: 17. The CDR3 nucleotides are TGTGCCAGCAGTGCCCTCGGCAGGGGGCTGAGCGTTGATGAAAAACTGTTTTTT. Protein: CASSALGRGLSVDEKLFF.

This clone was counted a few times. The rearrangement uses TRBV7-6 and TRBJ1-2; 8 bases align to TRBD1. The CDR3 covers 13 residues. Trimming at V came to 5 bases and at J to 5 bases, leaving 4 bases not matched to a gene. The V gene's germline CDR1 is SGHVS and CDR2 FNYEAQ. The CDR3 coding sequence is TGTGCCAGCAGCCCCGGACAGGGATATGGCTACACCTTC. Translated: CASSPGQGYGYTF.

The V and J genes are TRBV14 and TRBJ2-4, with D possibly matching TRBD1 (7 bases). CDR1 is SGHDN and CDR2 is FVKESK in the germline V gene. Trimming left V 1 base short and J 2 bases short, with 12 bases between. The CDR3 loop spans 16 amino acids. CDR3 sequence (DNA): TGTGCCAGCAGCCAAGGGCAGGGGGGATCCAAAAACATTCAGTACTTC. Protein product: CASSQGQGGSKNIQYF.

In this sample, this clone turned up once. The rearrangement links TRBV29-1 to TRBJ1-2; D uncertain. The CDR3 sequence is 14 residues long. Looked up from germline, CDR1 is SQVTM and CDR2 is ANQGSEA. Between the trimmed V and J ends, which lost 6 bases and 1 base, there was a span of 15 bases. CDR3 nucleotide sequence: TGCAGCGTGAAGGACCGGACGGATAACTATGGCTACACCTTC. Protein product: CSVKDRTDNYGYTF.

V gene TRBV4-1 combines with J gene TRBJ1-2; D is unresolved. This CDR3 contains 11 residues. The V gene's germline CDR1 is MGHRA and CDR2 YSYEKL. V lost 8 bases and J lost 4, with 8 bases in between. The chain's CDR3 is CASRGTYGYTF. CDR3 DNA sequence: TGCGCCAGCCGGGGTACCTATGGCTACACCTTC.

CDR3 in DNA: TGTGCCAGCAGCCAATCCAGGGGGTCGGATGGCTACACCTTC. Translating gives CASSQSRGSDGYTF. This chain joins TRBV16 and TRBJ1-2, with 7 bases that match TRBD1. Germline loops: CDR1 KGHSY, CDR2 FQNENV. CDR3 size: 14 residues. Unmatched junction bases numbered 4, after V lost 0 bases and J lost 6 bases.

The chain has TRBV5-5 and TRBJ2-3; a possible D gene is TRBD2 (6 bases). Germline V gives CDR1 SGHKS, CDR2 YYEKEE (reference sequence). V was cut by 3 bases and J by 0 bases, with 14 bases left in between. The CDR3 consists of 16 residues. CDR3 bases: TGTGCCAGCAGCTCTCAGGCGGGGCTGAGCACAGATACGCAGTATTTT. Amino acid sequence: CASSSQAGLSTDTQYF.

The chain is built from TRBV6-4 and TRBJ1-5, with a possible D match to TRBD1 (5 bases). V shed 6 bases and J shed 2 bases, with 20 bases lying between them. The CDR3 sequence is 17 residues long. Germline V gives CDR1 MRHNA, CDR2 SNTAGT. The CDR3 DNA follows: TGTGCCAGCAGAATTCAGGGAAGGGTTGAGGGCAATCAGCCCCAGCATTTT. Its translation is CASRIQGRVEGNQPQHF.

The rearrangement uses TRBV9 and TRBJ2-1; D ambiguous. V was cut by 1 base and J by 0 bases, with 5 bases left in between. The CDR3 is 14 residues long. The germline gives CDR1 SGDLS, CDR2 YYNGEE. The CDR3 bases are TGTGCCAGCAGCGTAAACCCCTCCTACAATGAGCAGTTCTTC. Protein: CASSVNPSYNEQFF. Full variable domain (outside the CDR3, taken from reference TRBV9 and TRBJ2-1): DSGVTQTPKHLITATGQRVTLRCSPRSGDLSVYWYQQSLDQGLQFLIQYYNGEERAKGNILERFSAQQFPDLHSELNLSSLELGDSALYFCASSVNPSYNEQFFGPGTRLTVL.

This chain uses TRBV7-2 with TRBJ2-2; possible D gene TRBD1, 5 bases. This CDR3 is built from 17 residues. The germline V gene encodes CDR1 SGHTA and CDR2 FQGNSA. V was cut by 5 bases and J by 1 base, with 17 bases left in between. CDR3 coding DNA: TGTGCCAGCAGCCCCCCAGGGTGGGCAGTGAACACCGGGGAGCTGTTTTTT. Protein product: CASSPPGWAVNTGELFF.

The genes are TRBV28 and TRBJ1-1; D is undetermined. The CDR3 covers 13 residues. V was shortened by 5 bases and J by 4 bases, with 11 bases between the two germline ends. Germline V gene data show CDR1 as MDHEN and CDR2 as SYDVKM. CDR3 nucleotide sequence: TGTGCCAGCAGTGAGTTCGACCTCACTGAAGCTTTCTTT. It specifies CASSEFDLTEAFF.

The V call is TRBV7-8, the J call TRBJ2-3, with 9 bases fitting TRBD2. The germline V gene has CDR1 SGHVS and CDR2 FQNEAQ. This CDR3 is built from 14 residues. Germline trimming cut 6 bases from V and 4 bases from J; bases unmatched to any gene: 5. The CDR3 is CASRAGGAADTQYF. CDR3 bases: TGTGCCAGCAGGGCGGGGGGGGCCGCAGATACGCAGTATTTT.

J is TRBJ1-5 and V is TRBV30; D possibly corresponds to TRBD1 (6 bases). Deletions cut 2 bases from V and 6 bases from J, with 17 bases between. This CDR3 contains 15 residues. Looked up from germline, CDR1 is GTSNPN and CDR2 is SVGIG (reference sequence). This chain's CDR3 is CAWSPTGGRGQPQHF. In DNA, the CDR3 is TGTGCCTGGAGTCCCACGGGGGGGCGAGGTCAGCCCCAGCATTTT. Supplemented by reference TRBV30 and TRBJ1-5, the full variable domain reads SQTIHQWPATLVQPVGSPLSLECTVEGTSNPNLYWYRQAAGRGLQLLFYSVGIGQISSEVPQNLSASRPQDRQFILSSKKLLLSDSGFYLCAWSPTGGRGQPQHFGDGTRLSIL.

This sequence joins TRBV15 and TRBJ1-6, with D uncertain. CDR1 and CDR2 from the germline V gene are LNHNV and YYDKDF (reference sequence). Trimming left V 3 bases short and J 5 bases short, with 11 bases between. This CDR3 has 15 residues. The CDR3 protein is CATSSGGRDNSPLHF. The CDR3 nucleotides read TGTGCCACCAGCAGCGGAGGACGGGATAATTCACCCCTCCACTTT.

The rearrangement links TRBV19 to TRBJ1-3; 7 bases are shared with TRBD1. This CDR3 is built from 16 residues. Losses at the gene ends were 4 bases for V and 2 bases for J; bases not matched to a gene: 8. Germline lookup yields CDR1 LNHDA and CDR2 SQIVND (reference sequence). Here the CDR3 reads CASSTRQGDPGNTIYF. CDR3 DNA: TGTGCCAGTAGTACCAGACAGGGAGATCCTGGAAACACCATATATTTT.

The table lists this clone with a few counts. The chain links TRBV7-2 to TRBJ2-3; no clear D. V was trimmed by 5 bases and J by 6 bases, leaving 9 bases between them. There are 12 residues in the CDR3. Germline loops: CDR1 SGHTA, CDR2 FQGNSA. The CDR3 DNA follows: TGTGCCAGCAGCCTTACCTGGGATACGCAGTATTTT. It encodes CASSLTWDTQYF.